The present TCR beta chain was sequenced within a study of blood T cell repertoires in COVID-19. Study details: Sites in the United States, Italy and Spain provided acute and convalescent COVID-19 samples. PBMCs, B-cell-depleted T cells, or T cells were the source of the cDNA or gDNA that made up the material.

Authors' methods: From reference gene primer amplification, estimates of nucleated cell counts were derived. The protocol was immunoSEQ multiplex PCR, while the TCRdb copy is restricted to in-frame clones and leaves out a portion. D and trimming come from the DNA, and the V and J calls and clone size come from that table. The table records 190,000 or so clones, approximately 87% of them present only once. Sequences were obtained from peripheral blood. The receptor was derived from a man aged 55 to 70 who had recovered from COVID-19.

CDR3 protein: CASSLTGGNYEQYF. In nucleotides, the CDR3 is TGCGCCAGCAGCTTGACAGGGGGCAACTACGAGCAGTACTTC. The chain combines TRBV5-1 with TRBJ2-7; 9 bases match TRBD1. Germline V gene lookup returns CDR1 SGHRS and CDR2 YFSETQ. The V and J ends lost 1 base and 3 bases, in that order; junction bases with no gene match: 2. There are 14 residues in the CDR3.